A single sample gave rise to the 19 T cell receptor beta chains below, sequenced in a study of OX40 agonist ivuxolimab in advanced cancers. Sequenced by immunoSEQ multiplex PCR; TCRdb stores in-frame clones only, minus some. The data show about 45,000 clones, with more than 75% seen just once and over 15% held by the top ten. This specimen consisted of CD4+ or CD8+ T cells sorted from blood, obtained in a trial of the OX40 agonist ivuxolimab. These receptors originate from an adult with an advanced solid tumor such as melanoma, head and neck, liver or kidney cancer.

The chain uses TRBV28 and TRBJ2-1; the D is unclear. V lost 2 bases to trimming and J lost 0 bases, with 5 bases between them. The CDR3 spans 14 residues. Germline CDR1 reads MDHEN; CDR2 reads SYDVKM. The CDR3 is CASSLASSYNEQFF. CDR3 DNA sequence: TGTGCCAGCAGTTTAGCCAGCTCCTACAATGAGCAGTTCTTC. The whole variable domain, remainder taken from reference TRBV28 and TRBJ2-1, is DVKVTQSSRYLVKRTGEKVFLECVQDMDHENMFWYRQDPGLGLRLIYFSYDVKMKEKGDIPEGYSVSREKKERFSLILESASTNQTSMYLCASSLASSYNEQFFGPGTRLTVL.

The chain has TRBV28 and TRBJ2-7; TRBD2 agrees at 10 bases. CDR3 length: 15 residues. V gave up 4 bases and J gave up 3 bases; unmatched junction bases: 6. The germline CDR1 and CDR2 sequences are MDHEN and SYDVKM. Here the CDR3 reads CASSSGLAEYYEQYF. For the CDR3, the DNA is TGTGCCAGCAGTTCTGGACTAGCGGAATACTACGAGCAGTACTTC.

The chain uses TRBV29-1 and TRBJ2-7; D could derive from TRBD1 or TRBD2 (6 bases each). The V and J ends lost 5 bases and 5 bases respectively, with 16 bases between them. This CDR3 has 13 residues. Germline V gene lookup returns CDR1 SQVTM and CDR2 ANQGSEA. CDR3 residues: CSVLGGLSNEQYF. In nucleotides, the CDR3 is TGCAGCGTTCTAGGGGGGCTTTCGAACGAGCAGTACTTC.

This chain joins TRBV19 and TRBJ2-7; TRBD2 aligns across 10 bases. CDR1 LNHDA and CDR2 SQIVND come from the germline V gene (reference sequence). V was clipped by 5 bases and J by 3 bases; unmatched bases: 7. The CDR3 has 15 residues. For the CDR3, the DNA is TGTGCCAGTAGTGTTCTTGGGACTAGCGTCTACGAGCAGTACTTC. Translation gives CASSVLGTSVYEQYF.

The chain joins TRBV6-1 to TRBJ1-1; D ambiguous. This CDR3 contains 11 residues. Between the trimmed V and J ends, which lost 11 bases and 3 bases, there was a span of 10 bases. Germline V CDR1 and CDR2: MNHNS, SASEGT. The CDR3 bases are TGTGCCGGTATGGGTGACACTGAAGCTTTCTTT. Translation: CAGMGDTEAFF.

This chain uses TRBV30 with TRBJ2-7; maybe TRBD2 (7 bases). V lost 1 base and J lost 6, with 19 bases in between. This CDR3 is built from 15 residues. Per germline, CDR1 GTSNPN and CDR2 SVGIG (reference sequence). The CDR3, as DNA: TGTGCCTGGAGTGGCCTCAGCGGGACACTCGGCGAGCAGTACTTC. As protein: CAWSGLSGTLGEQYF.

The rearrangement links TRBV27 to TRBJ2-1; the match to TRBD2 covers 9 bases. Per germline, CDR1 MNHEY and CDR2 SMNVEV (reference sequence). This CDR3 has 15 amino acids. The ends lost 4 bases at V and 4 bases at J; junction bases unmatched: 5. The CDR3 region is CASSSGTSIYNEQFF. The DNA for the CDR3 is TGTGCCAGCAGTTCCGGGACTAGCATTTACAATGAGCAGTTCTTC.

J is TRBJ2-7 and V is TRBV21-1; the table's D call of TRBD1 was not tested on the DNA. TRBV21-1 is a known pseudogene. The CDR3 sequence is 16 residues long. CDR3 region: CASSKGVSQGVYEQYF. For the CDR3, the DNA is TGTGCCAGCAGCAAGGGGGTGAGTCAGGGGGTCTACGAGCAGTACTTC.

CDR3 nucleotides: TGTGCCAGCGTATGGCGTGGCCTTTATAATTCACCCCTCCACTTT. This gives the protein CASVWRGLYNSPLHF. This chain joins TRBV28 and TRBJ1-6; D unclear. The CDR3 covers 15 residues. V lost 8 bases and J 4 bases, leaving 15 bases between the germline ends. Germline V gene lookup returns CDR1 MDHEN and CDR2 SYDVKM.

V usage is TRBV5-1 and J usage is TRBJ2-1; 14 bases agree with TRBD2. Germline values: CDR1 SGHRS, CDR2 YFSETQ. The ends lost 4 bases at V and 7 bases at J; junction bases unmatched: 10. There are 17 residues in the CDR3. The CDR3 is CASSQWTSGGLTNEQFF. The CDR3 DNA follows: TGCGCCAGCAGCCAATGGACTAGCGGGGGGCTTACGAATGAGCAGTTCTTC.

The rearrangement joins TRBV9 to TRBJ2-1; no definite D call. Trimming took 0 bases from V and 6 from J, leaving 4 bases between them. Germline CDR1 and CDR2: SGDLS and YYNGEE. This CDR3 contains 12 residues. Here the CDR3 DNA reads TGTGCCAGCAGCGTAGGGGCCAATGAGCAGTTCTTC. Its translation: CASSVGANEQFF.

The sample holds many counts of this clone. The J gene is TRBJ1-6, the V gene TRBV9, with 8 bases aligning to TRBD1. The CDR3 length is 14 residues. V lost 4 bases and J lost 9; bases outside the gene matches: 6. Germline CDR1 is SGDLS and CDR2 is YYNGEE. This CDR3 reads CASSSTGAGSPLHF. The CDR3 region has the DNA TGTGCCAGCAGCTCGACAGGGGCAGGTTCACCCCTCCACTTT.

The chain is built from TRBV19 and TRBJ2-1; TRBD2 matches 8 bases. The length of the CDR3 is 13 residues. CDR1 is LNHDA and CDR2 is SQIVND in the germline V gene (reference sequence). The V gene end was trimmed by 1 base and the J gene end by 15 bases; junction bases not matched to a gene: 8. The CDR3 nucleotides read TGTGCCAGTAGTATAGTGACTAGCGTCCTTCTGTTCTTC. It yields the protein CASSIVTSVLLFF.

This chain connects TRBV7-9 to TRBJ2-7, with 7 bases lining up with TRBD1. The CDR3 runs to 12 residues. Germline-derived CDR1 and CDR2 are SEHNR and FQNEAQ (reference sequence). Losses at the gene ends were 5 bases for V and 6 bases for J; bases not matched to a gene: 4. CDR3 DNA sequence: TGTGCCAGCAGCCTGGACAGGACCGAGCAGTACTTC. Amino acid sequence: CASSLDRTEQYF. Full variable domain (rest looked up from reference TRBV7-9 and TRBJ2-7): DTGVSQNPRHKITKRGQNVTFRCDPISEHNRLYWYRQTLGQGPEFLTYFQNEAQLEKSRLLSDRFSAERPKGSFSTLEIQRTEQGDSAMYLCASSLDRTEQYFGPGTRLTVT.

V usage is TRBV6-1 and J usage is TRBJ2-3, with D unresolved. The ends were cut back, 6 bases at V and 0 bases at J, with 13 bases in the middle. Germline V gene data show CDR1 as MNHNS and CDR2 as SASEGT. This CDR3 contains 15 residues. The CDR3 DNA sequence: TGTGCCAGCAGCCCCAAATACTATAGCACAGATACGCAGTATTTT. It specifies CASSPKYYSTDTQYF.

The V and J genes are TRBV9 and TRBJ2-3, with 14 bases matching TRBD2. The germline V gene has CDR1 SGDLS and CDR2 YYNGEE. This CDR3 has 15 residues. V shed 4 bases and J 6 bases; nucleotides not matched to a gene: 4. CDR3 sequence (DNA): TGTGCCAGCAGCCCTCGACTAGCGGGGGGGGATACGCAGTATTTT. This gives the protein CASSPRLAGGDTQYF.

This clone appeared once. CDR3 sequence (DNA): TGTGCCAGCAGCCCCAGACTAGCGGGACTTTCCTACAATGAGCAGTTCTTC. It yields the protein CASSPRLAGLSYNEQFF. This sequence joins TRBV11-2 and TRBJ2-1, with TRBD2 identical over 11 bases. The CDR3 runs to 17 residues. The germline CDR1 and CDR2 sequences are SGHAT and FQNNGV. The V segment lost 5 bases and the J segment 1 base; nucleotides outside the gene matches: 7. The full variable domain, completed using reference TRBV11-2 and TRBJ2-1, is EAGVAQSPRYKIIEKRQSVAFWCNPISGHATLYWYQQILGQGPKLLIQFQNNGVVDDSQLPKDRFSAERLKGVDSTLKIQPAKLEDSAVYLCASSPRLAGLSYNEQFFGPGTRLTVL.

This clone was observed a handful of times. A single base is all that separates this from a far larger clone, so a read error is likely. The chain combines TRBV7-6 with TRBJ2-7, with 14 nucleotides matching TRBD2. The CDR3 extends over 15 amino acids. CDR1 SGHVS and CDR2 FNYEAQ come from the germline V gene. Unmatched junction bases numbered 5, after V lost 3 bases and J lost 7 bases. The CDR3 region has the DNA TGTGCCAGCAGCTTGGGACTAGCGGGGGCGGGGGAGCAGTACTTC. Protein: CASSLGLAGAGEQYF.

The J gene is TRBJ1-2, the V gene TRBV7-8, with D possibly being TRBD1 (6 bases). Trimming took 5 bases from V and 3 from J, leaving 10 bases between them. Germline V gene lookup returns CDR1 SGHVS and CDR2 FQNEAQ. CDR3 size: 13 residues. CDR3 coding DNA: TGTGCCAGCAGCCCTGGGACACACTATGGCTACACCTTC. It codes for CASSPGTHYGYTF.